The 15 T cell receptor beta chains reported below all come from one sample, sequenced in a study of blood T cell repertoires in COVID-19. Profiling relied on immunoSEQ multiplex PCR, and the TCRdb table lists in-frame clones only, not all of them. The sample has 200,000 to 300,000 clones; nearly 85% are singletons. Material: peripheral blood. The receptors were gathered from a human donor in a cohort sampled during active COVID-19.

This clone was picked up one time. The chain couples TRBV28 to TRBJ2-5, with a weak D call TRBD1 (7 bases). V was shortened by 2 bases and J by 4 bases, with 14 bases between the two germline ends. The CDR3 covers 15 residues. Germline V gene sequence: CDR1 MDHEN, CDR2 SYDVKM. The CDR3 loop is CASSLAGRGAETQYF. The CDR3 nucleotides are TGTGCCAGCAGTTTAGCGGGCAGGGGGGCAGAGACCCAGTACTTC.

The chain joins TRBV7-9 to TRBJ2-3; 14 bases line up with TRBD2. Germline V gene lookup returns CDR1 SEHNR and CDR2 FQNEAQ (reference sequence). The CDR3 extends over 18 amino acids. The trim removed 2 bases at V and 4 bases at J, leaving 8 bases unmatched. The CDR3 region has the DNA TGTGCCAGCAGCTTAAGAAGGACTAGCGGGAGGAGGTCAGATACGCAGTATTTT. This translates into CASSLRRTSGRRSDTQYF.

A few counts support this clone. The V and J genes are TRBV7-3 and TRBJ1-2; TRBD1 might be the D (6 bases). The CDR3 extends over 14 amino acids. Deletions cut 5 bases from V and 3 bases from J, with 13 bases between. CDR1 and CDR2 (germline): SGHTA, FQGTGA. CDR3 sequence (DNA): TGTGCCAGCAGCCCGGGGGGGCGTGACTATGGCTACACCTTC. It codes for CASSPGGRDYGYTF. The complete variable domain, with remaining parts taken from reference TRBV7-3 and TRBJ1-2, reads GAGVSQTPSNKVTEKGKYVELRCDPISGHTALYWYRQSLGQGPEFLIYFQGTGAADDSGLPNDRFFAVRPEGSVSTLKIQRTERGDSAVYLCASSPGGRDYGYTFGSGTRLTVV.

The chain has TRBV4-1 and TRBJ1-2, with TRBD1 matching 12 bases. The V and J ends lost 0 bases and 8 bases, in that order; junction bases with no gene match: 7. Germline CDR1 and CDR2: MGHRA and YSYEKL. CDR3 length equals 16 residues. The CDR3 reads CASSQDRDRGRGGYTF. The DNA for the CDR3 is TGCGCCAGCAGCCAAGATCGGGACAGGGGGCGCGGAGGCTACACCTTC.

The gene calls are TRBV7-2 and TRBJ2-7; 7 bases fit TRBD2. CDR1 is SGHTA, CDR2 FQGNSA, per germline. The CDR3 is made up of 14 amino acids. V dropped 5 bases and J dropped 2; count of bases not matched to a gene: 6. The CDR3 DNA is TGTGCCAGCAGCCCACTAGCGCCCGCCTACGAGCAGTACTTC. Amino acid sequence: CASSPLAPAYEQYF.

This clone was seen only once. A much larger clonotype is one base distant, so this may be a read error. This rearrangement joins TRBV6-5 to TRBJ1-1; no reliable D call. Per germline, CDR1 MNHEY and CDR2 SVGAGI. V lost 4 bases and J lost 2, with 5 bases in between. The CDR3 length is 12 residues. CDR3 amino acids: CASSFLNTEAFF. The CDR3 DNA reads TGTGCCAGCAGTTTTCTTAACACTGAAGCTTTCTTT.

The genes are TRBV6-5 and TRBJ2-1; the match to TRBD1 covers 8 bases. The CDR3 has 14 amino acids. J gave up 5 bases and V 8 bases, and 8 bases lay outside the gene matches. The germline CDR1 and CDR2 sequences are MNHEY and SVGAGI. Here the CDR3 DNA reads TGTGCCAGCGGCCTTTACAGGGGGGACAATGAGCAGTTCTTC. It translates to CASGLYRGDNEQFF.

The chain carries TRBV5-1 and TRBJ2-7, with 13 bases fitting TRBD2. The CDR3 is 15 residues long. After removal of 4 bases from V and 2 bases from J, the junction contained 3 bases not matched to a gene. Looked up from germline, CDR1 is SGHRS and CDR2 is YFSETQ. CDR3 loop: CASSQGLAGTYEQYF. The CDR3 DNA follows: TGCGCCAGCAGCCAGGGACTAGCGGGGACCTACGAGCAGTACTTC. Full variable domain (remainder filled in from reference TRBV5-1 and TRBJ2-7): KAGVTQTPRYLIKTRGQQVTLSCSPISGHRSVSWYQQTPGQGLQFLFEYFSETQRNKGNFPGRFSGRQFSNSRSEMNVSTLELGDSALYLCASSQGLAGTYEQYFGPGTRLTVT.

This sequence joins TRBV4-1 and TRBJ2-3, with 11 bases identical to TRBD2. The CDR3 is made up of 18 amino acids. Losses at the gene ends were 3 bases for V and 4 bases for J; bases not matched to a gene: 12. The germline V gene has CDR1 MGHRA and CDR2 YSYEKL. In DNA form, the CDR3 reads TGCGCCAGCAGCCACGGGACTAGCGGTTCAAAGGCGGCAGATACGCAGTATTTT. Its protein product is CASSHGTSGSKAADTQYF.

The V call is TRBV4-1, the J call TRBJ1-6, with 8 positions matching TRBD1. J was trimmed by 5 bases and V by 6 bases; bases with no gene match: 6. Per the germline V gene, CDR1 is MGHRA and CDR2 is YSYEKL. The CDR3 runs to 15 residues. For the CDR3, the DNA is TGCGCCAGCAGATCTGGACAGGGACATAATTCACCCCTCCACTTT. Amino acid sequence: CASRSGQGHNSPLHF.

This chain connects TRBV11-2 to TRBJ2-7; 9 nucleotides line up with TRBD2. Germline values: CDR1 SGHAT, CDR2 FQNNGV. Trimming took 1 base from V and 3 from J; bases not matched to a gene: 7. The CDR3 loop spans 16 amino acids. The CDR3 nucleotides are TGTGCCAGCAGCTTAGCTGGAGGGACTAGCAGCTACGAGCAGTACTTC. This sequence encodes CASSLAGGTSSYEQYF.

The rearrangement links TRBV7-3 to TRBJ1-1; no clear D. Trimming removed 5 bases from V and 3 bases from J, with 10 bases in between. Germline V gene lookup returns CDR1 SGHTA and CDR2 FQGTGA. The CDR3 totals 13 residues. The CDR3 coding sequence is TGTGCCAGCAGCAATCAAGAGGACACTGAAGCTTTCTTT. It specifies CASSNQEDTEAFF. The complete variable domain, with remaining parts taken from reference TRBV7-3 and TRBJ1-1, reads GAGVSQTPSNKVTEKGKYVELRCDPISGHTALYWYRQSLGQGPEFLIYFQGTGAADDSGLPNDRFFAVRPEGSVSTLKIQRTERGDSAVYLCASSNQEDTEAFFGQGTRLTVV.

V and J are TRBV5-1 and TRBJ2-2, with a possible D match to TRBD1 (7 bases). V was clipped by 0 bases and J by 5 bases, with 14 bases between them. The CDR3 totals 16 residues. CDR1 and CDR2 from the germline V gene are SGHRS and YFSETQ. The CDR3 coding sequence is TGCGCCAGCAGCTTGGCTCAGGGGGGTCTTACCGGGGAGCTGTTTTTT. Amino acid sequence: CASSLAQGGLTGELFF.

The V and J genes are TRBV19 and TRBJ2-1; TRBD2 matches 9 bases. The CDR3 runs to 16 residues. Trimming took 5 bases from V and 0 from J; bases not matched to a gene: 5. The germline CDR1 and CDR2 sequences are LNHDA and SQIVND (reference sequence). The CDR3 here is CASSVYSGSSYNEQFF. The CDR3 coding sequence is TGTGCCAGTAGTGTCTATAGCGGGAGCTCCTACAATGAGCAGTTCTTC.

This clone has a handful of counts. The chain couples TRBV11-1 to TRBJ2-1; D is unclear. This CDR3 is built from 14 residues. V was shortened by 5 bases and J by 6 bases, with 14 bases between the two germline ends. Germline V gene lookup returns CDR1 SGHAT and CDR2 FQDESV (reference sequence). CDR3 residues: CASSDRYVTNEQFF. The CDR3, as DNA: TGTGCCAGCAGCGATCGGTATGTAACCAATGAGCAGTTCTTC.